A single sample is the source of the 25 T cell receptor beta chains below, sequenced in a study of beta chain features in type 1 diabetes. Isolated RNA was reverse transcribed in full, so expressed TCRB transcripts were sequenced. The table came from immunoSEQ multiplex PCR; TCRdb's copy has only in-frame clones and leaves some out. This table holds hundreds of thousands of clones, 13% to 15% found once. Source material: naive CD4+ T cells from blood. All receptors derive from a woman in her thirties or forties in good health.

Many counts were recorded for this clone. The chain employs TRBV4-1 and TRBJ2-1; maybe TRBD2 (5 bases). The CDR3 sequence is 13 residues long. CDR1 is MGHRA and CDR2 is YSYEKL in the germline V gene. Trimming cost V 1 base and J 13 bases, with 14 bases left between them. CDR3 bases: TGCGCCAGCAGCCAAGCATCGGGAAGTCGACAGTTCTTC. Encoded protein: CASSQASGSRQFF.

V is TRBV5-4 and J is TRBJ2-7; the match to TRBD1 covers 9 bases. CDR1 and CDR2 (germline): SGHNT, YYREEE (reference sequence). This CDR3 comprises 12 residues. The J segment lost 6 bases and the V segment lost 4 bases, leaving 2 bases of the junction unmatched. CDR3: CASSHRGREQYF. The CDR3 DNA reads as TGTGCCAGCAGCCACAGGGGGCGCGAGCAGTACTTC.

This clone has a handful of counts. The rearrangement uses TRBV7-2 and TRBJ1-5; possibly TRBD1 for D (5 bases). The CDR3 totals 15 residues. CDR1 and CDR2 (germline): SGHTA, FQGNSA. Trimming left V 1 base short and J 7 bases short, with 14 bases between. The CDR3 region has the DNA TGTGCCAGCAGCTTAGTTGCAGGGTTTTTGCAGCCCCAGCATTTT. It yields the protein CASSLVAGFLQPQHF. Looking up the rest from reference TRBV7-2 and TRBJ1-5 gives the full variable domain: GAGVSQSPSNKVTEKGKDVELRCDPISGHTALYWYRQSLGQGLEFLIYFQGNSAPDKSGLPSDRFSAERTGGSVSTLTIQRTQQEDSAVYLCASSLVAGFLQPQHFGDGTRLSIL.

The V call is TRBV2, the J call TRBJ1-5; no reliable D call. This CDR3 comprises 15 residues. V was trimmed by 2 bases and J by 1 base, leaving 9 bases between them. Per germline, CDR1 SNHLY and CDR2 FYNNEI. CDR3 protein: CASSELSGSNQPQHF. CDR3 sequence (DNA): TGTGCCAGCAGTGAATTAAGCGGAAGCAATCAGCCCCAGCATTTT.

This chain connects TRBV6-5 to TRBJ2-7; maybe TRBD2 (7 bases). Germline V gene sequence: CDR1 MNHEY, CDR2 SVGAGI. Trimming took 2 bases from V and 3 from J, leaving 11 bases between them. CDR3 length equals 14 residues. CDR3 in amino acids: CASSYGGADYEQYF. The CDR3 nucleotides are TGTGCCAGCAGTTACGGGGGGGCGGACTACGAGCAGTACTTC.

This clone was counted between two and nine times. The gene calls are TRBV18 and TRBJ2-5; D gene uncertain. This CDR3 is built from 13 residues. Looked up from germline, CDR1 is KGHSH and CDR2 is LQKENI. The V gene lost 1 base and the J gene lost 1 base, with 4 bases spanning the gap. Here the CDR3 DNA reads TGTGCCAGCTCACCACAGCCCCAAGAGACCCAGTACTTC. Amino acid sequence: CASSPQPQETQYF.

The chain uses TRBV5-6 and TRBJ1-6; 8 positions agree with TRBD1. Germline values: CDR1 SGHDT, CDR2 YYEEEE. The CDR3 covers 14 residues. V dropped 5 bases and J dropped 11; count of bases not matched to a gene: 9. The DNA of the CDR3 is TGTGCCAGCAGATCCGGGACAGGTTTTCCACCCCTCCACTTT. Translating it yields CASRSGTGFPPLHF.

This clone came up a few times. CDR3 amino acids: CASSSSSSYNEQFF. The DNA of the CDR3 is TGTGCCAGCAGCTCCTCGAGCTCCTACAATGAGCAGTTCTTC. The chain combines TRBV5-4 with TRBJ2-1; D remains ambiguous. The CDR3 has 14 residues. V shed 3 bases and J shed 0 bases, with 7 bases lying between them. CDR1 and CDR2 from the germline V gene are SGHNT and YYREEE (reference sequence).

V is TRBV19 and J is TRBJ1-1; D call uncertain. CDR1 is LNHDA, CDR2 SQIVND, per germline (reference sequence). V was shortened by 5 bases and J by 8 bases, with 18 bases between the two germline ends. The CDR3 runs 14 residues. In DNA form, the CDR3 reads TGTGCCAGTAGTTCGGCCAGGCTGAGGGAAGAAGCTTTCTTT. This translates into CASSSARLREEAFF.

This clone has a handful of counts. V and J are TRBV27 and TRBJ1-5; D is perhaps TRBD1 (5 bases). The CDR3 loop spans 16 amino acids. Germline assignment: CDR1 MNHEY and CDR2 SMNVEV (reference sequence). V gave up 5 bases and J gave up 4 bases, with 18 bases separating them. CDR3 residues: CASSPIPGLQNQPQHF. The CDR3 DNA reads TGTGCCAGCAGTCCTATTCCGGGACTCCAGAATCAGCCCCAGCATTTT.

The chain combines TRBV9 with TRBJ2-7, with 9 bases that match TRBD2. This CDR3 comprises 13 residues. Germline CDR1 and CDR2: SGDLS and YYNGEE. V dropped 3 bases and J dropped 4; count of bases not matched to a gene: 2. As DNA, the CDR3 is TGTGCCAGCAGCGCCCTAGCGGGGTACGAGCAGTACTTC. Its protein product is CASSALAGYEQYF. The variable domain in full, completed from reference TRBV9 and TRBJ2-7, reads DSGVTQTPKHLITATGQRVTLRCSPRSGDLSVYWYQQSLDQGLQFLIQYYNGEERAKGNILERFSAQQFPDLHSELNLSSLELGDSALYFCASSALAGYEQYFGPGTRLTVT.

The chain links TRBV7-2 to TRBJ2-3; D not resolved. V was pared by 4 bases and J by 4 bases, with 12 bases between. CDR1 is SGHTA and CDR2 is FQGNSA in the germline V gene. This CDR3 comprises 14 residues. In DNA form, the CDR3 reads TGTGCCAGCAGCTCCCCGTTTCGAGCAGATACGCAGTATTTT. The encoded protein is CASSSPFRADTQYF.

The V call is TRBV19, the J call TRBJ2-7, with 8 bases aligning to TRBD1. The CDR3 spans 14 residues. The V segment lost 6 bases and the J segment 3 bases; nucleotides outside the gene matches: 7. Per germline, CDR1 LNHDA and CDR2 SQIVND (reference sequence). The DNA of the CDR3 is TGTGCCAGTAGGCGACCGGGACAGGACTACGAGCAGTACTTC. Residues: CASRRPGQDYEQYF.

Only a few counts were recorded for this clone. The chain carries TRBV29-1 and TRBJ1-2, with TRBD1 as a possible D gene (5 bases). Germline V lookup: CDR1 SQVTM, CDR2 ANQGSEA. The CDR3 runs to 13 residues. V lost 4 bases and J 8 bases, leaving 17 bases between the germline ends. As DNA, the CDR3 is TGCAGCGTTGCGGGGGTCACTTCTAGGGGCTACACCTTC. This codes for CSVAGVTSRGYTF.

The CDR3 is CASAYQETQYF. CDR3 nucleotides: TGTGCCAGCGCGTACCAAGAGACCCAGTACTTC. V and J are TRBV2 and TRBJ2-5; no clear D gene. The germline V and J ends were trimmed by 8 bases and 0 bases, with 4 bases remaining between them. Germline V gene data show CDR1 as SNHLY and CDR2 as FYNNEI. This CDR3 contains 11 residues.

This clone was picked up a small number of times. The V call is TRBV5-1, the J call TRBJ1-1; TRBD1 aligns across 9 bases. Germline CDR1 and CDR2: SGHRS and YFSETQ. V dropped 4 bases and J dropped 1; count of bases not matched to a gene: 5. The CDR3 consists of 15 residues. CDR3 amino acids: CASSRRDRANTEAFF. DNA for the CDR3: TGCGCCAGCAGCCGCCGGGACAGGGCGAACACTGAAGCTTTCTTT.

This clone came up a few times. The CDR3 here is CASGPGVGEAFF. The CDR3 DNA reads TGTGCTAGTGGTCCAGGGGTAGGTGAAGCTTTCTTT. J is TRBJ1-1 and V is TRBV12-5; a weak D match, TRBD1 (6 bases). The V end was cut by 5 bases, the J end by 7 bases, with 11 bases between. This CDR3 has 12 amino acids. Germline V gives CDR1 LGHNT, CDR2 FRNRAP.

This clone has more than one count but fewer than ten. The chain is built from TRBV5-1 and TRBJ2-5; 12 bases match TRBD2. The CDR3 consists of 15 residues. Germline V gene data show CDR1 as SGHRS and CDR2 as YFSETQ. Trimming took 3 bases from V and 5 from J; bases not matched to a gene: 5. CDR3 DNA sequence: TGCGCCAGCAGCTCACGGACTAGCGGGGTTGAGACCCAGTACTTC. This codes for CASSSRTSGVETQYF.

The rearrangement links TRBV5-1 to TRBJ2-7, with 10 bases identical to TRBD2. CDR1 is SGHRS, CDR2 YFSETQ, per germline. The CDR3 has 15 residues. V was pared by 3 bases and J by 4 bases, with 7 bases of the junction left unmatched. This CDR3 is CASSSRTSGAYEQYF. The DNA for the CDR3 is TGCGCCAGCAGCTCGAGGACTAGCGGAGCGTACGAGCAGTACTTC.

V is TRBV5-6 and J is TRBJ1-4, with D maybe TRBD1 (5 bases). The germline CDR1 and CDR2 sequences are SGHDT and YYEEEE. The V gene lost 7 bases and the J gene lost 2 bases, with 21 bases spanning the gap. This CDR3 has 17 residues. DNA of the CDR3: TGTGCCAGCTCCGGTCAGGCAGGGTGGTCGACTAATGAAAAACTGTTTTTT. It codes for CASSGQAGWSTNEKLFF.

A few counts support this clone. The chain is built from TRBV14 and TRBJ1-1; the D is unclear. V lost 4 bases and J 1 base, leaving 10 bases between the germline ends. Germline assignment: CDR1 SGHDN and CDR2 FVKESK. The CDR3 is made up of 14 amino acids. The CDR3 bases are TGTGCCAGCAGCCTCGGCCGGGGGAACACTGAAGCTTTCTTT. Its protein is CASSLGRGNTEAFF.

This clone was detected a few times. This rearrangement joins TRBV10-3 to TRBJ2-7; TRBD1 agrees at 7 bases. The germline CDR1 and CDR2 sequences are ENHRY and SYGVKD. Germline trimming cut 10 bases from V and 1 base from J; bases unmatched to any gene: 7. The length of the CDR3 is 13 residues. CDR3 in amino acids: CATGDSASYEQYF. The DNA of the CDR3 is TGTGCCACCGGGGACAGCGCTTCCTACGAGCAGTACTTC.

This clone was counted only a few times. The CDR3 region is CASRVGRGSGANVLTF. The DNA for the CDR3 is TGTGCCAGCAGGGTTGGTAGAGGCTCTGGGGCCAACGTCCTGACTTTC. The chain has TRBV2 and TRBJ2-6; no clear D. Trimming stripped 6 bases from V and 0 bases from J, with 12 bases between. CDR1 and CDR2 (germline): SNHLY, FYNNEI. The CDR3 covers 16 residues. The full variable domain, its missing parts supplied by reference TRBV2 and TRBJ2-6, is EPEVTQTPSHQVTQMGQEVILRCVPISNHLYFYWYRQILGQKVEFLVSFYNNEISEKSEIFDDQFSVERPDGSNFTLKIRSTKLEDSAMYFCASRVGRGSGANVLTFGAGSRLTVL.

There are a few counts of this clone. The chain couples TRBV5-6 to TRBJ2-3, with 13 positions matching TRBD2. CDR3 size: 16 residues. The V gene's germline CDR1 is SGHDT and CDR2 YYEEEE. Losses at the gene ends were 5 bases for V and 2 bases for J; bases not matched to a gene: 5. The CDR3 loop is CASRSGLAGDTDTQYF. DNA of the CDR3: TGTGCCAGCAGAAGCGGACTAGCGGGGGACACAGATACGCAGTATTTT.

This sequence joins TRBV5-4 and TRBJ1-2, with D perhaps TRBD1 (5 bases). This CDR3 region has 13 residues. Germline CDR1 is SGHNT and CDR2 is YYREEE (reference sequence). V lost 1 base, J lost 3 bases, and 7 bases lay in between. Here the CDR3 DNA reads TGTGCCAGCAGCTTGAGGACATACTATGGCTACACCTTC. Its protein is CASSLRTYYGYTF. Variable domain in full (rest from reference TRBV5-4 and TRBJ1-2): ETGVTQSPTHLIKTRGQQVTLRCSSQSGHNTVSWYQQALGQGPQFIFQYYREEENGRGNFPPRFSGLQFPNYSSELNVNALELDDSALYLCASSLRTYYGYTFGSGTRLTVV.